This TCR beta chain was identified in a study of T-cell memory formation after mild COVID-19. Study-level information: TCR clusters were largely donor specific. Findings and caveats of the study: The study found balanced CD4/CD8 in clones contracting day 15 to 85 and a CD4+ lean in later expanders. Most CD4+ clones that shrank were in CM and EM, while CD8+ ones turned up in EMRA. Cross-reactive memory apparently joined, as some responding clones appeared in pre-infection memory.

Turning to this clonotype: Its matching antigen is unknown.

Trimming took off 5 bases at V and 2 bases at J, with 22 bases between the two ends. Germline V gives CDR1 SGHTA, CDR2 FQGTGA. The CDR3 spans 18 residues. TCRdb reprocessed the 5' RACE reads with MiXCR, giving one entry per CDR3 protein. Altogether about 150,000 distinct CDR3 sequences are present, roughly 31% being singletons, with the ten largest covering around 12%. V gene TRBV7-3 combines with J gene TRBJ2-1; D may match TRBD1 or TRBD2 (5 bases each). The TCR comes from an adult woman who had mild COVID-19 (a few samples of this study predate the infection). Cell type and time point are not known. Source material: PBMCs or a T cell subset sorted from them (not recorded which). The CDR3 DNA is TGTGCCAGCAGCCCTACCGGGACCAGAGCTCTCCCCTACAATGAGCAGTTCTTC. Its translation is CASSPTGTRALPYNEQFF.